These 17 T cell receptor beta chains were all obtained from the same sample, sequenced in a study of blood T cell repertoires in COVID-19. Clones were read by immunoSEQ multiplex PCR, and TCRdb kept only the in-frame ones, dropping some. This table holds some 38,000 clones, about two thirds found once. The source material was peripheral blood. These receptors originate from a man aged 70 or older with COVID-19, enrolled during active disease.

The gene calls are TRBV27 and TRBJ1-2; 7 bases align to TRBD1. The CDR3 has 13 residues. Looked up from germline, CDR1 is MNHEY and CDR2 is SMNVEV (reference sequence). V lost 5 bases to trimming and J lost 2 bases; unmatched junction nucleotides: 2. The CDR3 protein is CASSIGGNYGYTF. The CDR3 DNA reads TGTGCCAGCAGTATAGGGGGCAACTATGGCTACACCTTC.

The chain joins TRBV10-3 to TRBJ1-1, with D uncertain. Germline CDR1 is ENHRY and CDR2 is SYGVKD. This CDR3 is built from 14 residues. V was cut by 6 bases and J by 1 base, with 12 bases left in between. CDR3 DNA sequence: TGTGCCATCAGCTCAATCGGGAAGAACACTGAAGCTTTCTTT. Its translation is CAISSIGKNTEAFF.

The chain joins TRBV2 to TRBJ1-5; unclear D gene. The CDR3 contains 17 residues. Trimming cost V 4 bases and J 5 bases, with 21 bases left between them. Germline assignment: CDR1 SNHLY and CDR2 FYNNEI. CDR3 DNA sequence: TGTGCCAGCAGTGCGGGAGGACTGATCTGGGCCGATCAGCCCCAGCATTTT. It translates to CASSAGGLIWADQPQHF.

This clone was observed at least ten times. The V and J genes are TRBV7-9 and TRBJ1-4; TRBD1 matches at 8 bases. Germline CDR1 and CDR2: SEHNR and FQNEAQ (reference sequence). The V and J ends lost 4 bases and 0 bases, in that order; junction bases with no gene match: 10. The CDR3 has 18 amino acids. In DNA, the CDR3 is TGTGCCAGCAGCTCCCACAGGGGGGACCAATCAACTAATGAAAAACTGTTTTTT. Translated, it gives CASSSHRGDQSTNEKLFF. The complete variable domain, with remaining parts taken from reference TRBV7-9 and TRBJ1-4, reads DTGVSQNPRHKITKRGQNVTFRCDPISEHNRLYWYRQTLGQGPEFLTYFQNEAQLEKSRLLSDRFSAERPKGSFSTLEIQRTEQGDSAMYLCASSSHRGDQSTNEKLFFGSGTQLSVL.

This clone has just one count. The chain carries TRBV18 and TRBJ1-5, with D unclear. CDR1 KGHSH and CDR2 LQKENI come from the germline V gene. The germline V and J ends were trimmed by 1 base and 5 bases, with 9 bases remaining between them. CDR3 length: 14 residues. CDR3 nucleotide sequence: TGTGCCAGCTCACCACAAGCCCTCGATCAGCCCCAGCATTTT. Residues: CASSPQALDQPQHF.

This chain joins TRBV6-6 and TRBJ1-2; D possibly corresponds to TRBD1 (5 bases). The CDR3 has 15 amino acids. Germline CDR1 reads MNHNY; CDR2 reads SVGAGI (reference sequence). Trimming took 2 bases from V and 8 from J, leaving 18 bases between them. CDR3 coding DNA: TGTGCCAGCAGTTACCCGCCGGGGGAGGGAGAAGGCTACACCTTC. Its translation is CASSYPPGEGEGYTF.

CDR3 sequence reads: CASSFTSLNSPLHF. The CDR3 nucleotides read TGTGCCAGCAGTTTTACAAGTCTCAATTCACCCCTCCACTTT. V and J are TRBV27 and TRBJ1-6; no firm D call. V shed 3 bases and J shed 7 bases, with 10 bases lying between them. CDR1 is MNHEY, CDR2 SMNVEV, per germline (reference sequence). The CDR3 spans 14 residues.

The chain is built from TRBV3-1 (or the pseudogene TRBV3-2) and TRBJ2-1; D gene unclear. V was cut by 4 bases and J by 4 bases, with 11 bases left in between. Germline loops: CDR1 LGHDT, CDR2 YNNKEL (reference sequence). The CDR3 covers 14 residues. CDR3 region: CASSRGSPYNEQFF. The CDR3, as DNA: TGTGCCAGCAGCCGAGGAAGCCCTTACAATGAGCAGTTCTTC.

This clone was counted a few times. The chain recombines TRBV19 with TRBJ1-6; D gene uncertain. This CDR3 contains 13 residues. The V end was cut by 8 bases, the J end by 0 bases, with 5 bases between. Germline loops: CDR1 LNHDA, CDR2 SQIVND (reference sequence). CDR3 DNA: TGTGCCAGTGGGAGCTCCTATAATTCACCCCTCCACTTT. It encodes CASGSSYNSPLHF.

The chain combines TRBV28 with TRBJ2-7; tentative D call: TRBD2 (5 bases). CDR3 length: 13 residues. Deletions cut 10 bases from V and 2 bases from J, with 15 bases between. The V gene's germline CDR1 is MDHEN and CDR2 SYDVKM. The CDR3 region is CATCGGQTYEQYF. The DNA for the CDR3 is TGTGCCACCTGCGGCGGGCAGACCTACGAGCAGTACTTC.

The chain carries TRBV11-2 and TRBJ2-2; maybe TRBD1 (5 bases). Germline V gene lookup returns CDR1 SGHAT and CDR2 FQNNGV. V lost 2 bases and J lost 1, with 8 bases in between. This CDR3 is built from 15 residues. CDR3 region: CASSLSRVNTGELFF. Here the CDR3 DNA reads TGTGCCAGCAGCTTATCCAGGGTGAACACCGGGGAGCTGTTTTTT. Based on the CDR3 plus reference TRBV11-2 and TRBJ2-2, the full variable domain is EAGVAQSPRYKIIEKRQSVAFWCNPISGHATLYWYQQILGQGPKLLIQFQNNGVVDDSQLPKDRFSAERLKGVDSTLKIQPAKLEDSAVYLCASSLSRVNTGELFFGEGSRLTVL.

The J gene is TRBJ1-6, the V gene TRBV6-6, with D uncertain. CDR1 is MNHNY, CDR2 SVGAGI, per germline (reference sequence). The CDR3 is made up of 16 amino acids. Trimming stripped 4 bases from V and 0 bases from J, with 10 bases between. As DNA, the CDR3 is TGTGCCAGCAGTTCCCCGGTTAGCTCCTATAATTCACCCCTCCACTTT. Translating it yields CASSSPVSSYNSPLHF.

The V and J genes are TRBV3-1 (or the pseudogene TRBV3-2) and TRBJ2-5; D assignment may be TRBD1 or TRBD2 (10 bases each). The germline gives CDR1 LGHDT, CDR2 YNNKEL (reference sequence). CDR3 length equals 19 residues. Between the trimmed V and J ends, which lost 3 bases and 3 bases, there was a span of 26 bases. The CDR3 DNA sequence: TGTGCCAGCAGCCATTGGGACAGGGGATTTACTAGCGGGAAAGAGACCCAGTACTTC. Residues: CASSHWDRGFTSGKETQYF.

V and J are TRBV9 and TRBJ2-7, with unresolved D. This CDR3 comprises 14 residues. Germline values: CDR1 SGDLS, CDR2 YYNGEE. V dropped 0 bases and J dropped 3 bases, with 10 bases sitting between them. CDR3 loop: CASSVASLGYEQYF. CDR3 nucleotide sequence: TGTGCCAGCAGCGTAGCTAGTCTTGGCTACGAGCAGTACTTC.

This clone has a single count. V gene TRBV20-1 combines with J gene TRBJ1-1; D is undetermined. The germline CDR1 and CDR2 sequences are DFQATT and SNEGSKA (reference sequence). The CDR3 has 11 amino acids. Trimming stripped 6 bases from V and 6 bases from J, with 11 bases between. CDR3 sequence: CSALNGAEAFF. The CDR3 nucleotides are TGCAGTGCCCTTAACGGGGCTGAAGCTTTCTTT.

The chain has TRBV24-1 and TRBJ2-7; 7 bases fit TRBD1. CDR3 length: 14 residues. Germline CDR1 KGHDR, CDR2 SFDVKD. The J segment lost 6 bases and the V segment lost 4 bases, leaving 8 bases of the junction unmatched. CDR3 loop: CATSDRQGLGEQYF. The DNA for the CDR3 is TGTGCCACCAGTGACCGACAGGGTTTAGGCGAGCAGTACTTC.

The chain combines TRBV10-1 with TRBJ1-2; D is ambiguous. The V end lost 0 bases, the J end lost 5 bases, and 7 bases lay between the germline ends. The CDR3 is 13 residues long. CDR1 and CDR2 (germline): WNHNN, SYGVQD (reference sequence). The CDR3 nucleotides are TGCGCCAGCAGTGAGTCTGTCGGGTATGGCTACACCTTC. It codes for CASSESVGYGYTF.